A single sample is the source of the 29 T cell receptor beta chains below, sequenced in a study of T-cell memory formation after mild COVID-19 (dated by TCRdb to the early 2020s). The library was made by 5' RACE. The listed sequencing device is Illumina NovaSeq 6000. The raw public reads went through TCRdb reprocessing: fastp at Q25, MiXCR clone calling, in-frame beta chains kept. CDR3 protein sequences are deduplicated, and each keeps its most common genes and DNA. Counted in this sample were 560,000 or so distinct CDR3 sequences; 15% to 20% of them appeared once. 8.1% of the sample rests with the top ten. Sequenced sample: PBMCs or a T cell subset sorted from them (not recorded which). These receptors all come from an adult woman who had mild COVID-19 (a few samples of this study predate the infection). The sample titles of this study are shuffled in the database, so cell type and time point are left out; the donor was told from shared clones.

This chain connects TRBV7-2 to TRBJ2-7; 9 bases match TRBD1. Per germline, CDR1 SGHTA and CDR2 FQGNSA. The CDR3 extends over 19 amino acids. V was clipped by 6 bases and J by 0 bases; unmatched bases: 18. In nucleotides, the CDR3 is TGTGCCAGCAGTCGACGTCCGGGACAGGGTCGTAAGAGCTCCTACGAGCAGTACTTC. Residues: CASSRRPGQGRKSSYEQYF.

The genes are TRBV27 and TRBJ1-1; 9 bases match TRBD1. V lost 6 bases and J lost 7; bases outside the gene matches: 9. Germline V gene data show CDR1 as MNHEY and CDR2 as SMNVEV (reference sequence). This CDR3 region has 14 residues. The CDR3 sequence: CASSLQGAPGEAFF. DNA for the CDR3: TGTGCCAGCAGCTTACAGGGGGCGCCGGGTGAAGCTTTCTTT.

The V and J genes are TRBV5-1 and TRBJ2-7; D possibly matches TRBD1 or TRBD2 (5 bases each). The germline gives CDR1 SGHRS, CDR2 YFSETQ. This CDR3 region has 15 residues. Trimming took 1 base from V and 2 from J, leaving 13 bases between them. For the CDR3, the DNA is TGCGCCAGCAGCTTGCAAGGGCTGGGACCCTACGAGCAGTACTTC. This sequence encodes CASSLQGLGPYEQYF. Supplemented by reference TRBV5-1 and TRBJ2-7, the full variable domain reads KAGVTQTPRYLIKTRGQQVTLSCSPISGHRSVSWYQQTPGQGLQFLFEYFSETQRNKGNFPGRFSGRQFSNSRSEMNVSTLELGDSALYLCASSLQGLGPYEQYFGPGTRLTVT.

The chain is built from TRBV7-8 and TRBJ2-2; 9 positions match TRBD1. This CDR3 is built from 16 residues. Germline V CDR1 and CDR2: SGHVS, FQNEAQ. V dropped 5 bases and J dropped 6; count of bases not matched to a gene: 10. This CDR3 reads CASSRLRTGAAGELFF. The CDR3 DNA reads as TGTGCCAGCAGCCGTCTTAGGACAGGGGCGGCCGGGGAGCTGTTTTTT.

This clonotype was picked up a small number of times. The chain recombines TRBV5-1 with TRBJ2-2; TRBD1 matches at 9 bases. Germline CDR1 and CDR2: SGHRS and YFSETQ. This CDR3 spans 15 amino acids. Trimming cost V 0 bases and J 6 bases; bases outside gene matches: 3. CDR3 protein: CASSLAGQGSGELFF. CDR3 sequence (DNA): TGCGCCAGCAGCTTGGCGGGACAGGGATCCGGGGAGCTGTTTTTT. The entire variable domain, with the rest obtained from reference TRBV5-1 and TRBJ2-2, is as follows: KAGVTQTPRYLIKTRGQQVTLSCSPISGHRSVSWYQQTPGQGLQFLFEYFSETQRNKGNFPGRFSGRQFSNSRSEMNVSTLELGDSALYLCASSLAGQGSGELFFGEGSRLTVL.

This clonotype occurred a few times. J is TRBJ1-1 and V is TRBV12-3 or TRBV12-4; 9 positions match TRBD1. The V gene end was trimmed by 4 bases and the J gene end by 3 bases; junction bases not matched to a gene: 6. The CDR3 loop spans 15 amino acids. The CDR3 sequence: CASSSRDRVYTEAFF. The CDR3 DNA is TGTGCCAGCAGTTCCCGGGACAGGGTTTACACTGAAGCTTTCTTT.

This chain joins TRBV27 and TRBJ1-2, with D maybe TRBD1 (5 bases). This CDR3 has 16 amino acids. V lost 2 bases, J lost 4 bases, and 17 bases lay in between. Germline V gene lookup returns CDR1 MNHEY and CDR2 SMNVEV (reference sequence). For the CDR3, the DNA is TGTGCCAGCAGTTTAGGAAGTTCTGGAGGGGTCTATGGCTACACCTTC. Residues: CASSLGSSGGVYGYTF.

The table lists this clonotype with many counts. The V gene is TRBV7-2, the J gene TRBJ2-2, with D perhaps TRBD2 (5 bases). Trimming pared 5 bases from V and 1 base from J, leaving 8 bases between. Per the germline V gene, CDR1 is SGHTA and CDR2 is FQGNSA. CDR3 length: 14 residues. CDR3 residues: CASSETRNTGELFF. CDR3 nucleotide sequence: TGTGCCAGCAGCGAAACTAGGAACACCGGGGAGCTGTTTTTT.

The V and J genes are TRBV2 and TRBJ1-1, with TRBD1 matching 7 bases. The junction had 13 bases not matched to a gene; V was cut back by 6 bases and J by 6 bases. Germline V lookup: CDR1 SNHLY, CDR2 FYNNEI. There are 15 residues in the CDR3. The CDR3 DNA reads as TGTGCCAGCAGAGGGGACAGCTCATTGTGGGCTGAAGCTTTCTTT. As protein: CASRGDSSLWAEAFF.

This clonotype was counted only a few times. The chain combines TRBV7-8 with TRBJ2-3; the match to TRBD2 covers 8 bases. CDR3 length equals 15 residues. V was pared by 4 bases and J by 2 bases, with 5 bases of the junction left unmatched. Germline CDR1 and CDR2: SGHVS and FQNEAQ. CDR3 residues: CASSSGLGHTDTQYF. The DNA for the CDR3 is TGTGCCAGCAGCTCGGGACTAGGCCACACAGATACGCAGTATTTT.

V usage is TRBV10-3 and J usage is TRBJ2-1; D is uncertain. Trimming took off 0 bases at V and 0 bases at J, with 9 bases between the two ends. The CDR3 covers 16 residues. CDR1 and CDR2 (germline): ENHRY, SYGVKD. Here the CDR3 DNA reads TGTGCCATCAGTGAGTCTGTGGGAAGCTCCTACAATGAGCAGTTCTTC. Protein sequence: CAISESVGSSYNEQFF.

The rearrangement links TRBV4-3 to TRBJ2-1; 9 nucleotides match TRBD2. CDR1 is LGHNA, CDR2 YSLEER, per germline. With 4 bases clipped from V and 6 bases from J, the junction kept 10 bases outside the gene matches. The CDR3 runs 16 residues. The CDR3 bases are TGCGCCAGCAGCCCCACTTTAGCGGGAGCGGGCAATGAGCAGTTCTTC. Translating it yields CASSPTLAGAGNEQFF.

This chain uses TRBV19 with TRBJ1-1, with 7 bases lining up with TRBD1. The CDR3 is 13 residues long. V shed 6 bases, J shed 4 bases, and the junction held 5 bases outside the gene matches. Germline V gene lookup returns CDR1 LNHDA and CDR2 SQIVND (reference sequence). The CDR3 sequence: CASRDRVGTEAFF. CDR3 DNA sequence: TGTGCCAGTAGAGACAGGGTAGGCACTGAAGCTTTCTTT. The full variable domain, completed using reference TRBV19 and TRBJ1-1, is DGGITQSPKYLFRKEGQNVTLSCEQNLNHDAMYWYRQDPGQGLRLIYYSQIVNDFQKGDIAEGYSVSREKKESFPLTVTSAQKNPTAFYLCASRDRVGTEAFFGQGTRLTVV.

This clonotype was found a few times. J is TRBJ1-5 and V is TRBV5-4, with 7 bases fitting TRBD1. Trimming cost V 3 bases and J 15 bases; bases outside gene matches: 6. The germline V gene encodes CDR1 SGHNT and CDR2 YYREEE (reference sequence). This CDR3 is 11 amino acids long. This chain's CDR3 is CASSSKGGGHF. The CDR3 DNA follows: TGTGCCAGCAGCTCGAAAGGGGGCGGGCATTTT.

The V and J genes are TRBV24-1 and TRBJ2-1, with 11 bases identical to TRBD1. The J segment lost 4 bases and the V segment lost 4 bases, leaving 5 bases of the junction unmatched. The germline V gene encodes CDR1 KGHDR and CDR2 SFDVKD. This CDR3 has 16 residues. CDR3 in DNA: TGTGCCACCAGTGACCGGACAGGGGGCAATTACAATGAGCAGTTCTTC. Translating gives CATSDRTGGNYNEQFF.

The chain is built from TRBV20-1 and TRBJ1-1; D not certain. Looked up from germline, CDR1 is DFQATT and CDR2 is SNEGSKA (reference sequence). V lost 6 bases and J 4 bases, leaving 21 bases between the germline ends. The length of the CDR3 is 15 residues. The CDR3 reads CSAIRAGFVSTEAFF. The CDR3 bases are TGCAGTGCCATTCGCGCAGGTTTCGTAAGCACTGAAGCTTTCTTT.

This chain uses TRBV18 with TRBJ2-7, with D possibly being TRBD1 (5 bases). The CDR3 consists of 13 residues. The germline gives CDR1 KGHSH, CDR2 LQKENI. Trimming removed 8 bases from V and 2 bases from J, with 13 bases in between. As DNA, the CDR3 is TGTGCCAGCAGCCGAGACAGTCCCTACGAGCAGTACTTC. Translated, it gives CASSRDSPYEQYF.

This chain connects TRBV7-2 to TRBJ2-1; D is undetermined. The V end lost 2 bases, the J end lost 9 bases, and 8 bases lay between the germline ends. The CDR3 is 12 residues long. Germline CDR1 SGHTA, CDR2 FQGNSA. The CDR3 sequence is CASSLLAFEQFF. The DNA of the CDR3 is TGTGCCAGCAGCTTATTGGCATTTGAGCAGTTCTTC.

The rearrangement uses TRBV18 and TRBJ2-3, with TRBD2 matching 11 bases. The length of the CDR3 is 16 residues. V was pared by 0 bases and J by 5 bases, with 4 bases of the junction left unmatched. Germline V gene lookup returns CDR1 KGHSH and CDR2 LQKENI. The CDR3 bases are TGTGCCAGCTCACCACCGCGACTAGCGGGGATAGATACGCAGTATTTT. Translation gives CASSPPRLAGIDTQYF.

This clonotype showed up just a few times. The chain combines TRBV5-1 with TRBJ2-7; D might be TRBD2 (6 bases). V lost 2 bases and J lost 2, with 11 bases in between. CDR1 and CDR2 from the germline V gene are SGHRS and YFSETQ. The CDR3 length is 14 residues. Written as DNA, the CDR3 is TGCGCCAGCAGCTTACGCGGGATTACCTACGAGCAGTACTTC. It encodes CASSLRGITYEQYF.

The chain joins TRBV12-3 or TRBV12-4 to TRBJ2-1; TRBD2 matches 7 bases. The CDR3 loop spans 15 amino acids. V lost 2 bases, J lost 2 bases, and 3 bases stayed unmatched. CDR3 sequence reads: CASSLPAGPYNEQFF. In nucleotides, the CDR3 is TGTGCCAGCAGTTTACCAGCGGGACCCTACAATGAGCAGTTCTTC.

The gene calls are TRBV12-3 or TRBV12-4 and TRBJ1-2, with TRBD1 matching 8 bases. The CDR3 is 16 residues long. Trimming removed 8 bases from V and 2 bases from J; junction bases left unmatched: 13. CDR3 sequence reads: CASSPTGGGTNYGYTF. CDR3 in DNA: TGTGCCAGCTCACCTACAGGGGGAGGCACGAACTATGGCTACACCTTC.

A few counts support this clonotype. The chain couples TRBV20-1 to TRBJ2-5; possibly TRBD1 or TRBD2 for D (5 bases each). Trimming removed 3 bases at V and 4 bases at J, with 12 bases between. This CDR3 region has 13 residues. Germline values: CDR1 DFQATT, CDR2 SNEGSKA (reference sequence). The CDR3 is CSASPGSGETQYF. As DNA, the CDR3 is TGCAGTGCTAGTCCAGGGAGCGGAGAGACCCAGTACTTC.

The V call is TRBV5-1, the J call TRBJ2-6; D remains ambiguous. CDR3 size: 16 residues. The V end lost 3 bases, the J end lost 0 bases, and 10 bases lay between the germline ends. Germline loops: CDR1 SGHRS, CDR2 YFSETQ. CDR3 DNA: TGCGCCAGCAGCTCCCGGACGTACTCTGGGGCCAACGTCCTGACTTTC. It yields the protein CASSSRTYSGANVLTF.

The rearrangement joins TRBV7-2 to TRBJ2-7; TRBD1 matches 9 bases. CDR3 size: 14 residues. Germline V gene data show CDR1 as SGHTA and CDR2 as FQGNSA. J lost 4 bases, V lost 5 bases, and 6 bases had no gene match. CDR3 loop: CASSPDRGEYEQYF. As DNA, the CDR3 is TGTGCCAGCAGCCCGGACAGGGGAGAGTACGAGCAGTACTTC.

This chain uses TRBV20-1 with TRBJ2-2; 11 bases are shared with TRBD2. Germline V gene sequence: CDR1 DFQATT, CDR2 SNEGSKA (reference sequence). CDR3 length: 17 amino acids. The junction had 13 bases not matched to a gene; V was cut back by 6 bases and J by 4 bases. CDR3 in amino acids: CSALYTGTSGLTGELFF. CDR3 in DNA: TGCAGTGCCCTCTACACCGGGACTAGCGGTCTCACCGGGGAGCTGTTTTTT.

This clonotype was counted between two and nine times. The V and J genes are TRBV28 and TRBJ1-1; 8 bases are shared with TRBD1. The CDR3 contains 14 residues. Germline CDR1 MDHEN, CDR2 SYDVKM. Germline trimming cut 3 bases from V and 5 bases from J; bases unmatched to any gene: 5. The CDR3 spells CASSLGRGLTEAFF. For the CDR3, the DNA is TGTGCCAGCAGTTTGGGCAGGGGGCTTACTGAAGCTTTCTTT.

This chain links TRBV18 with TRBJ2-1, with D perhaps matching TRBD1 or TRBD2 (7 bases each). Germline V gene data show CDR1 as KGHSH and CDR2 as LQKENI. Trimming removed 3 bases at V and 6 bases at J, with 18 bases between. The CDR3 totals 16 residues. CDR3 amino acids: CASSPGTAGQRNEQFF. In DNA, the CDR3 is TGTGCCAGCTCACCGGGCACAGCGGGACAGCGCAATGAGCAGTTCTTC.

The chain combines TRBV12-3 or TRBV12-4 with TRBJ2-5; TRBD2 agrees at 10 bases. The ends lost 2 bases at V and 3 bases at J; junction bases unmatched: 12. The CDR3 runs 18 residues. The CDR3 DNA follows: TGTGCCAGCAGTTTAAAAGGCCCCAGCGGGAGGGCCAAAGAGACCCAGTACTTC. Amino acids: CASSLKGPSGRAKETQYF.